This entry lists 11 T cell receptor beta chains sequenced from one sample in a study of post-analysis software for immune sequencing data (dated by TCRdb to the mid-2010s). Results and caveats for the whole study, not just this receptor: Patients showed significantly higher frequencies than controls for a handful of TRBV segments, among them TRBV5-6, TRBV5-1 and TRBV20-1.

Libraries were made using PCR. Sequencing instrument: Illumina HiSeq 2500. Unique molecular identifiers were incorporated into TCR beta cDNA libraries to reduce PCR and sequencing biases. The raw public data were reprocessed by TCRdb itself: fastp quality trimming at Q25, MiXCR clonotype calling, in-frame beta chains only. Every distinct CDR3 protein forms one entry, paired with its most common genes and DNA. Across this sample there are roughly 570,000 distinct CDR3 sequences, with roughly 34% seen only once. The ten biggest clones cover approximately 5.4% of the sample. These receptors are not linked to any known antigen. Sequencing was performed on blood. Receptors were obtained from a girl aged 2 to 17 with multiple sclerosis.

This clonotype was recorded once. The chain employs TRBV27 and TRBJ2-1; TRBD2 agrees at 8 bases. The germline V gene encodes CDR1 MNHEY and CDR2 SMNVEV (reference sequence). The CDR3 is 15 amino acids. V lost 9 bases to trimming and J lost 0 bases; unmatched junction nucleotides: 7. CDR3 protein: CASSRSGISYNEQFF. In nucleotides, the CDR3 is TGTGCCAGTAGTCGTAGCGGGATCTCCTACAATGAGCAGTTCTTC.

This clonotype showed up many times. V gene TRBV6-6 combines with J gene TRBJ1-4; D ambiguous. The CDR3 loop spans 15 amino acids. V lost 2 bases to trimming and J lost 0 bases, with 7 bases between them. Germline CDR1 MNHNY, CDR2 SVGAGI (reference sequence). The CDR3 DNA sequence: TGTGCCAGCAGTTACCCCCTTGCAACTAATGAAAAACTGTTTTTT. Amino acid sequence: CASSYPLATNEKLFF.

The chain joins TRBV7-3 to TRBJ2-1; the D gene is possibly TRBD2 (6 bases). The germline V gene has CDR1 SGHTA and CDR2 FQGTGA. Trimming removed 3 bases from V and 4 bases from J, with 13 bases in between. This CDR3 spans 15 amino acids. CDR3 in DNA: TGTGCCAGCAGCTTGGACGGGGGACGGTACAATGAGCAGTTCTTC. It yields the protein CASSLDGGRYNEQFF.

This clonotype was seen a handful of times. The chain uses TRBV7-9 and TRBJ2-5, with 14 bases that match TRBD2. J gave up 4 bases and V 7 bases, and 5 bases lay outside the gene matches. The CDR3 is made up of 15 amino acids. Germline CDR1 SEHNR, CDR2 FQNEAQ (reference sequence). The CDR3 protein is CASMTSGGAVETQYF. The CDR3 region has the DNA TGTGCCAGCATGACTAGCGGGGGGGCCGTAGAGACCCAGTACTTC.

This clonotype showed up just a few times. The chain combines TRBV7-2 with TRBJ1-1; no definite D call. V lost 2 bases and J lost 7, with 5 bases in between. This CDR3 comprises 11 residues. Germline lookup yields CDR1 SGHTA and CDR2 FQGNSA. In nucleotides, the CDR3 is TGTGCCAGCAGCTTACTAGTTGAAGCTTTCTTT. This gives the protein CASSLLVEAFF.

The rearrangement links TRBV2 to TRBJ1-2; 7 bases are shared with TRBD1. The V and J ends lost 8 bases and 6 bases, in that order; junction bases with no gene match: 21. The CDR3 is 17 residues long. CDR1 is SNHLY, CDR2 FYNNEI, per germline. The CDR3 DNA is TGTGCCAGCCGAGTTTCTGGCGGGACAGTGGATGTTAATGGCTACACCTTC. Translated: CASRVSGGTVDVNGYTF.

This clonotype has just a few counts. The V gene is TRBV12-3 or TRBV12-4, the J gene TRBJ2-1, with D uncertain. The CDR3 has 13 residues. V was trimmed by 1 base and J by 8 bases, leaving 9 bases between them. CDR3 DNA: TGTGCCAGCAGTTTAGGTTCATTCGATGAGCAGTTCTTC. As protein: CASSLGSFDEQFF.

The chain couples TRBV7-8 to TRBJ2-5; D ambiguous. Germline CDR1 SGHVS, CDR2 FQNEAQ. The CDR3 sequence is 12 residues long. Between the trimmed V and J ends, which lost 2 bases and 5 bases, there was a span of 6 bases. CDR3 DNA: TGTGCCAGCAGCTTATGGCTGGAGACCCAGTACTTC. Protein: CASSLWLETQYF.

V and J are TRBV5-1 and TRBJ2-1; no clear D. This CDR3 region has 11 residues. Per germline, CDR1 SGHRS and CDR2 YFSETQ. V lost 2 bases, J lost 9 bases, and 6 bases lay in between. This CDR3 reads CASSLNFEQFF. The CDR3 DNA is TGCGCCAGCAGCTTAAATTTTGAGCAGTTCTTC.

This clonotype came up a few times. The chain links TRBV7-2 to TRBJ2-3, with 7 positions matching TRBD2. V gave up 8 bases and J gave up 4 bases; unmatched junction bases: 12. The CDR3 is 15 residues long. Germline V gives CDR1 SGHTA, CDR2 FQGNSA. The CDR3 here is CASGRGTPSADTQYF. CDR3 in DNA: TGTGCCAGCGGGAGGGGCACCCCCTCTGCAGATACGCAGTATTTT.

V gene TRBV29-1 combines with J gene TRBJ2-7; TRBD1 agrees at 9 bases. This CDR3 comprises 13 residues. Trimming took 7 bases from V and 2 from J; bases not matched to a gene: 6. Per the germline V gene, CDR1 is SQVTM and CDR2 is ANQGSEA. CDR3 coding DNA: TGCAGCGCATCACAGGGGGCTGCCTACGAGCAGTACTTC. Translation: CSASQGAAYEQYF.